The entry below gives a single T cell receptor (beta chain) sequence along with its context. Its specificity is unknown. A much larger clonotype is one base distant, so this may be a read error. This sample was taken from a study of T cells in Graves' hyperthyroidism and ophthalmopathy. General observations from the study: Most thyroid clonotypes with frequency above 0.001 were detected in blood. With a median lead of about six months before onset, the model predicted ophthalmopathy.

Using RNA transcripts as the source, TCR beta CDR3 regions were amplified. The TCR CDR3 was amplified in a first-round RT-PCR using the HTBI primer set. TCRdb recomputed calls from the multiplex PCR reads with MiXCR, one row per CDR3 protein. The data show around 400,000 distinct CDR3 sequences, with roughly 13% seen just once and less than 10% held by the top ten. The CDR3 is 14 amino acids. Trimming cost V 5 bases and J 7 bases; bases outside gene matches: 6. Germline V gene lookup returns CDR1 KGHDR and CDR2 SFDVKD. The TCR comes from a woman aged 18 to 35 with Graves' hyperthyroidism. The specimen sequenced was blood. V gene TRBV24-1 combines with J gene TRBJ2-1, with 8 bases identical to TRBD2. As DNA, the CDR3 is TGTGCCACCAGTGGTCCCCGCGGGGGGAATGAGCAGTTCTTC. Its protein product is CATSGPRGGNEQFF.